This is a list of T cell receptor beta chains from one sample in a study of breast tumors, draining lymph nodes, adjacent tissues. One entry per CDR3 protein, called by TCRdb with MiXCR from the multiplex PCR reads. The sample yields 180,000 or so distinct CDR3 sequences, around 29% seen once. Sequenced input: axillary lymph node tissue. These receptors came from a female donor with breast cancer. Some clones in this sample may be carry-over from other donors' samples. The CDR3 runs from the conserved cysteine through the conserved F or W. D genes are given only for firm matches. The size of a clone is reported for some rows only, either as once, few or many, or as a class for expanded clones.

>TRBV6-6|TRBJ2-5|many|TRBD2
CASSHSIGAREGEETQYF
TGTGCCAGCAGTCACTCGATCGGGGCACGGGAGGGAGAAGAGACCCAGTACTTC
>TRBV20-1|TRBJ2-7|many|-
CSAAWGGQPPEEQYF
TGCAGTGCTGCTTGGGGGGGACAGCCTCCGGAAGAGCAGTACTTC
>TRBV2|TRBJ1-2|once|-
CAGSDNSPYGYTF
TGTGCCGGCAGTGACAACAGCCCCTACGGCTACACCTTC
>TRBV6-1|TRBJ2-2|-|-
CASSEFLAGNPTGGELFF
TGTGCCAGCAGTGAATTTCTGGCGGGAAACCCCACAGGAGGGGAGCTGTTTTTT
>TRBV4-2|TRBJ1-4|many|-
CASSQDHTVRANEKLFF
TGTGCCAGCAGCCAAGATCATACGGTCAGGGCGAATGAAAAACTGTTTTTT
>TRBV5-1|TRBJ2-5|many|TRBD1
CASSLVGTGAGETQYF
TGCGCCAGCAGCTTGGTTGGGACAGGGGCTGGAGAGACCCAGTACTTC
>TRBV18|TRBJ2-1|-|TRBD1
CASSRSTGTGVNEQFF
TGTGCCAGCTCACGCTCTACCGGGACAGGGGTCAATGAGCAGTTCTTC
>TRBV11-2|TRBJ2-5|-|-
CASSFGTQATQYF
TGTGCCAGCAGCTTTGGAACCCAAGCGACCCAGTACTTC
>TRBV7-2|TRBJ2-1|-|TRBD1
CASSAPGTGNVNEQFF
TGTGCCAGCAGCGCACCCGGGACAGGGAACGTCAATGAGCAGTTCTTC
>TRBV19|TRBJ2-3|-|-
CASSKQRGPTYNEQYF
TGTGCCAGTAGTAAGCAACGGGGGCCCACCTACAATGAGCAGTATTTT
>TRBV9|TRBJ1-1|few|-
CASSPHMGFTEAFF
TGTGCCAGCAGCCCGCACATGGGTTTCACTGAAGCTTTCTTT
>TRBV5-8|TRBJ2-7|many|-
CASSLKERQALPRDYEQYF
TGTGCCAGCAGCTTGAAAGAGAGACAGGCCCTTCCCAGGGACTACGAGCAGTACTTC